These T cell receptor beta chains were read from a single sample in a study of cytomegalovirus exposure and HLA in healthy donors. Profiled with immunoSEQ multiplex PCR; TCRdb holds only in-frame clones, not every one. This table holds about 200,000 clones, 82% found once. Sample: PBMCs. The source of these receptors is a woman aged 40 to 49 in good health and CMV-seronegative. Each CDR3 is given with its conserved first and last residue. Fields, in order: D gene, J gene, V gene, clone size, CDR3 DNA, CDR3 protein. A D gene is named only where the DNA matches it firmly. Part of the rows lack a size; the others show once, few, many or a class for expanded clones.

D gene: TRBD2
J gene: TRBJ2-4
V gene: TRBV15
clone size: NA
CDR3 DNA: TGTGCCACCAGCCGCGGGACTAGCGGGGCCAAAAACATTCAGTACTTC
CDR3 protein: CATSRGTSGAKNIQYF

D gene: NA
J gene: TRBJ1-2
V gene: TRBV29-1
clone size: once
CDR3 DNA: TGCAGCGTTGTGACTGGAAACTATGGCTACACCTTC
CDR3 protein: CSVVTGNYGYTF

D gene: TRBD1
J gene: TRBJ2-7
V gene: TRBV13
clone size: NA
CDR3 DNA: TGTGCCAGCAGCACGGGGACAGACAGCCGACGGCAGTACTTC
CDR3 protein: CASSTGTDSRRQYF

D gene: TRBD2
J gene: TRBJ2-1
V gene: TRBV6-1
clone size: NA
CDR3 DNA: TGTGCCAGCAGTGAGATACTAGCGAGCCATGAGCAGTTCTTC
CDR3 protein: CASSEILASHEQFF

D gene: NA
J gene: TRBJ2-7
V gene: TRBV29-1
clone size: NA
CDR3 DNA: TGCAGCGTCCGGGATCCTATGTCCTACGAGCAGTACTTC
CDR3 protein: CSVRDPMSYEQYF

D gene: TRBD1
J gene: TRBJ2-3
V gene: TRBV27
clone size: NA
CDR3 DNA: TGTGCCAGCAGTAGAGGACAGGGACGCCTTCAGACTAGCACAGATACGCAGTATTTT
CDR3 protein: CASSRGQGRLQTSTDTQYF

D gene: NA
J gene: TRBJ2-5
V gene: TRBV27
clone size: NA
CDR3 DNA: TGTGCCAGCGCCCCCAACGGGGGGACCCAGTACTTC
CDR3 protein: CASAPNGGTQYF

D gene: NA
J gene: TRBJ2-7
V gene: TRBV15
clone size: once
CDR3 DNA: TGTGCCACCAGCAACCCCACCCCGAGCTCCTACGAGCAGTACTTC
CDR3 protein: CATSNPTPSSYEQYF

D gene: NA
J gene: TRBJ1-3
V gene: TRBV6-5
clone size: NA
CDR3 DNA: TGTGCCAGCAGGGGGCTTTCAACCTCTGGAAACACCATATATTTT
CDR3 protein: CASRGLSTSGNTIYF

D gene: TRBD2
J gene: TRBJ2-1
V gene: TRBV14
clone size: NA
CDR3 DNA: TGTGCCAGCAGCAAAAGCCGGGGACTAGCGGGAGGGCAGTCCTACAATGAGCAGTTCTTC
CDR3 protein: CASSKSRGLAGGQSYNEQFF

D gene: TRBD1
J gene: TRBJ1-2
V gene: TRBV5-1
clone size: few
CDR3 DNA: TGCGCCAGCAGCTTGGTCGTAACAGGGGTAGGCTATGGCTACACCTTC
CDR3 protein: CASSLVVTGVGYGYTF

D gene: NA
J gene: TRBJ1-5
V gene: TRBV28
clone size: NA
CDR3 DNA: TGTGCCAGCAGCCAAGACAGCGATAGCAATCAGCCCCAGCATTTT
CDR3 protein: CASSQDSDSNQPQHF

D gene: NA
J gene: TRBJ2-2
V gene: TRBV2
clone size: NA
CDR3 DNA: TGTGCCAGCAGTGAACTTTTCGGGGAGCTGTTTTTT
CDR3 protein: CASSELFGELFF

D gene: TRBD2
J gene: TRBJ2-1
V gene: TRBV28
clone size: once
CDR3 DNA: TGTGCCAGCAGTACGCATCCCGGGACTAGGTACCGTCGTCGGCAGTTCTTC
CDR3 protein: CASSTHPGTRYRRRQFF

D gene: NA
J gene: TRBJ2-2
V gene: TRBV19
clone size: NA
CDR3 DNA: TGTGCCAGTAGCCGCGGCTGGAACACCGGGGAGCTGTTTTTT
CDR3 protein: CASSRGWNTGELFF

D gene: TRBD1
J gene: TRBJ2-7
V gene: TRBV7-6
clone size: NA
CDR3 DNA: TGTGCCAGCAGTTCAGGACAGGGCGAGCAGTACTTC
CDR3 protein: CASSSGQGEQYF

D gene: TRBD1
J gene: TRBJ2-7
V gene: TRBV11-2
clone size: NA
CDR3 DNA: TGTGCCAGCAGCTTAGATGGGACAGGGCCCTACGAGCAGTACTTC
CDR3 protein: CASSLDGTGPYEQYF

D gene: TRBD2
J gene: TRBJ2-1
V gene: TRBV4-1
clone size: NA
CDR3 DNA: TGCGCCAGCAGCCTCCGACGGGGGGGGCTAGCCCCTGAAGAGCAGTTCTTC
CDR3 protein: CASSLRRGGLAPEEQFF

D gene: NA
J gene: TRBJ1-1
V gene: TRBV7-3
clone size: NA
CDR3 DNA: TGTGCCAGCAGCCAAAACCGACGGGCTGAAGCTTTCTTT
CDR3 protein: CASSQNRRAEAFF

D gene: NA
J gene: TRBJ2-7
V gene: TRBV13
clone size: NA
CDR3 DNA: TGTGCCAGCAGCTCGTCCAGGGGCCGGAGCTCCTACGAGCAGTACTTC
CDR3 protein: CASSSSRGRSSYEQYF

D gene: NA
J gene: TRBJ2-3
V gene: TRBV7-2
clone size: NA
CDR3 DNA: TGTGCCAGCTCGACCAGAATGCAGGGTAATACGCAGTATTTT
CDR3 protein: CASSTRMQGNTQYF

D gene: NA
J gene: TRBJ2-5
V gene: TRBV28
clone size: NA
CDR3 DNA: TGTGCCAGCAGTTCCCCGACGGGGGTAGGAGAGACCCAGTACTTC
CDR3 protein: CASSSPTGVGETQYF

D gene: TRBD2
J gene: TRBJ2-5
V gene: TRBV4-1
clone size: NA
CDR3 DNA: TGCGCCAGCAGCCAACCCCTTTTAATGACAAGCGGGAATTACCAAGAGACCCAGTACTTC
CDR3 protein: CASSQPLLMTSGNYQETQYF

D gene: TRBD2
J gene: TRBJ2-1
V gene: TRBV7-2
clone size: NA
CDR3 DNA: TGTGCCAGCAGCCTCCTTAGCGGGAATCAAAAGAATGAGCAGTTCTTC
CDR3 protein: CASSLLSGNQKNEQFF

D gene: NA
J gene: TRBJ1-4
V gene: TRBV7-9
clone size: NA
CDR3 DNA: TGTGCCAGCAGCTCTAGACTCGGGACACAACGTAGTGAAAAACTGTTTTTT
CDR3 protein: CASSSRLGTQRSEKLFF

D gene: NA
J gene: TRBJ1-2
V gene: TRBV5-1
clone size: few
CDR3 DNA: TGCGCCAGCAGCTTGTCGGGAGGGTTTTATGGCTACACCTTC
CDR3 protein: CASSLSGGFYGYTF